These T cell receptor beta chains were read from a single sample in a study of early T cells in non-severe SARS-CoV-2 infection. TCRdb re-called the 5' RACE reads with MiXCR, one entry per CDR3 protein. The repertoire holds approximately 69,000 distinct CDR3 sequences, with approximately 10% as singletons. The sample here was whole blood, taken at baseline. The receptors were sampled from an adult who was a healthcare worker with PCR-confirmed SARS-CoV-2 infection or an uninfected control (not recorded which). The CDR3 runs from the conserved cysteine through the conserved F or W. The D gene is left open where the match is weak.

TRBV2	TRBD2	CATALLAGSTDTQYF
TRBV3-1	TRBD1	CASSLGVGTEYEKLFF
TRBV11-2	TRBD2	CASSRRGGSMETQYF
TRBV12-3/TRBV12-4	.	CASGDSRTGKNIQYF
TRBV11-2	.	CASSLSDSSYEQYF
TRBV12-3/TRBV12-4	TRBD1	CASSPGTGVSPQHF
TRBV6-2/TRBV6-3	.	CASSLPGSGEQFF
TRBV5-1	.	CASSLQGSANEKLFF
TRBV18	TRBD1	CASSPGQDGRSYTF
TRBV14	TRBD1	CASSQERGTVYEQYF
TRBV10-3	TRBD2	CAIREREFYEQYF
TRBV24-1	.	CATMKIGEDTQYF
TRBV25-1	.	CASSDTPSGYTF